Presented here are 32 T cell receptor beta chains from one specimen sequenced in a study of shared clonotypes between healthy human individuals. Naive CD8 cells, CD45RO-negative and positively selected for CCR7, excluded terminally differentiated effector memory CD45RA+ cells. Profiling relied on immunoSEQ multiplex PCR, and the TCRdb table lists in-frame clones only, not all of them. The sample lists around 700,000 clones, about 92% occurring once. The sequenced material came from naive CD8+ T cells sorted from blood. Every receptor here comes from a man under 40 in good health.

The chain combines TRBV29-1 with TRBJ1-3; D perhaps matches TRBD1 (5 bases). The CDR3 runs to 14 residues. V lost 3 bases, J lost 2 bases, and 11 bases lay in between. Germline loops: CDR1 SQVTM, CDR2 ANQGSEA. Here the CDR3 reads CSVEEGRTGNTIYF. The CDR3 DNA reads as TGCAGCGTTGAGGAGGGGAGGACTGGAAACACCATATATTTT.

This clone was picked up one time. This chain uses TRBV10-1 with TRBJ2-7; tentatively, D is TRBD1 (6 bases). Between the trimmed V and J ends, which lost 3 bases and 3 bases, there was a span of 9 bases. Germline V gene lookup returns CDR1 WNHNN and CDR2 SYGVQD (reference sequence). The CDR3 extends over 13 amino acids. Here the CDR3 DNA reads TGCGCCAGCAGTGATGTGGACAGCTACGAGCAGTACTTC. Encoded protein: CASSDVDSYEQYF.

A note on this clone: Other DNA sequences in the sample encode the same CDR3. The gene calls are TRBV28 and TRBJ2-7; D is uncertain. Trimming cost V 1 base and J 3 bases, with 4 bases left between them. The CDR3 spans 12 residues. CDR1 is MDHEN, CDR2 SYDVKM, per germline. CDR3: CASSLSNYEQYF. The CDR3 nucleotides read TGTGCCAGCAGTTTATCCAACTACGAGCAGTACTTC.

CDR3 region: CASSQDWTGTGGYEQYF. Here the CDR3 DNA reads TGCGCCAGCAGCCAAGATTGGACCGGGACAGGCGGATACGAGCAGTACTTC. This chain joins TRBV4-1 and TRBJ2-7; the match to TRBD1 covers 8 bases. The V gene's germline CDR1 is MGHRA and CDR2 YSYEKL. This CDR3 contains 17 residues. With V trimmed by 0 bases and J by 4 bases, 11 bases remained unmatched.

The chain combines TRBV9 with TRBJ1-2; D is ambiguous. Trimming stripped 5 bases from V and 4 bases from J, with 9 bases between. The germline CDR1 and CDR2 sequences are SGDLS and YYNGEE. This CDR3 comprises 12 residues. CDR3 sequence (DNA): TGTGCCAGCAGGCCAACCAGCTATGGCTACACCTTC. Translating gives CASRPTSYGYTF.

This clone was recorded once. Other nucleotide sequences from this sample produce the same CDR3. The V gene is TRBV19, the J gene TRBJ2-7; D could derive from TRBD1 or TRBD2 (5 bases each). With 8 bases removed from V and 4 bases from J, the gap between germline ends came to 15 bases. Per the germline V gene, CDR1 is LNHDA and CDR2 is SQIVND (reference sequence). CDR3 length: 13 residues. In nucleotides, the CDR3 is TGTGCCAGTTCCACAGGTGGAGGTTACGAGCAGTACTTC. Translated: CASSTGGGYEQYF.

CDR3 DNA sequence: TGTGCCAGCAGTTTAGCGGGGCCTTCCTACAATGAGCAGTTCTTC. Translation gives CASSLAGPSYNEQFF. V gene TRBV27 combines with J gene TRBJ2-1; D is possibly TRBD2 (6 bases). Germline V gene sequence: CDR1 MNHEY, CDR2 SMNVEV (reference sequence). The V gene lost 2 bases and the J gene lost 1 base, with 9 bases spanning the gap. The CDR3 consists of 15 residues.

This chain connects TRBV27 to TRBJ2-7, with a possible D match to TRBD2 (5 bases). CDR3 length equals 13 residues. Trimming stripped 8 bases from V and 0 bases from J, with 11 bases between. Germline loops: CDR1 MNHEY, CDR2 SMNVEV (reference sequence). CDR3 protein: CASGGRSSYEQYF. The CDR3 nucleotides are TGTGCCAGCGGAGGCAGGAGCTCCTACGAGCAGTACTTC.

V usage is TRBV7-9 and J usage is TRBJ2-2; D remains unclear. Trimming cost V 3 bases and J 2 bases, with 7 bases left between them. The CDR3 runs 14 residues. Germline V gives CDR1 SEHNR, CDR2 FQNEAQ (reference sequence). Here the CDR3 reads CASSFERNTGELFF. The CDR3 coding sequence is TGTGCCAGCAGCTTCGAAAGAAACACCGGGGAGCTGTTTTTT.

V and J are TRBV2 and TRBJ1-2, with TRBD1 as a possible D gene (5 bases). With 8 bases removed from V and 10 bases from J, the gap between germline ends came to 11 bases. Looked up from germline, CDR1 is SNHLY and CDR2 is FYNNEI. CDR3 length: 10 amino acids. CDR3 sequence (DNA): TGTGCCAGCGGGGCCGGCGTCTACACCTTC. This codes for CASGAGVYTF.

The chain links TRBV28 to TRBJ2-1; D call uncertain. CDR3 size: 13 residues. Trimming removed 1 base from V and 8 bases from J, with 9 bases in between. The germline CDR1 and CDR2 sequences are MDHEN and SYDVKM. CDR3 DNA: TGTGCCAGCAGTTTATTGGACGCGGATGAGCAGTTCTTC. This sequence encodes CASSLLDADEQFF.

This clone was detected a few times. V is TRBV27 and J is TRBJ2-5; TRBD1 matches at 11 bases. After removal of 5 bases from V and 0 bases from J, the junction contained 2 bases not matched to a gene. Germline V gene sequence: CDR1 MNHEY, CDR2 SMNVEV (reference sequence). The CDR3 spans 15 residues. This chain's CDR3 is CASSGQGADQETQYF. DNA of the CDR3: TGTGCCAGCAGTGGACAGGGGGCCGACCAAGAGACCCAGTACTTC.

The rearrangement links TRBV5-6 to TRBJ1-4; D might be TRBD1 (6 bases). Germline-derived CDR1 and CDR2 are SGHDT and YYEEEE. This CDR3 is built from 15 residues. The V and J ends lost 3 bases and 7 bases respectively, with 16 bases between them. CDR3 residues: CASSSGAQLREKLFF. The CDR3 nucleotides read TGTGCCAGCAGCTCGGGGGCACAGCTCCGTGAAAAACTGTTTTTT.

This chain connects TRBV7-9 to TRBJ2-1, with TRBD1 matching over 7 bases. V shed 5 bases and J 2 bases; nucleotides not matched to a gene: 6. CDR3 length: 15 residues. CDR1 is SEHNR, CDR2 FQNEAQ, per germline (reference sequence). CDR3 coding DNA: TGTGCCAGCAGCGACAGGGATGCGCCCTACAATGAGCAGTTCTTC. Its protein product is CASSDRDAPYNEQFF.

In its sample, this clone was seen a few times. This chain uses TRBV2 with TRBJ2-1; TRBD1 aligns across 8 bases. Looked up from germline, CDR1 is SNHLY and CDR2 is FYNNEI. CDR3 length equals 13 residues. V shed 4 bases and J 6 bases; nucleotides not matched to a gene: 2. This CDR3 reads CASSGTGSNEQFF. CDR3 nucleotides: TGTGCCAGCAGTGGGACAGGGAGCAATGAGCAGTTCTTC.

The V and J genes are TRBV5-6 and TRBJ1-1, with D hard to call. This CDR3 comprises 14 residues. V was shortened by 0 bases and J by 4 bases, with 10 bases between the two germline ends. The germline V gene encodes CDR1 SGHDT and CDR2 YYEEEE. For the CDR3, the DNA is TGTGCCAGCAGCTTGGAAACATTTTTCACTGAAGCTTTCTTT. It translates to CASSLETFFTEAFF.

J is TRBJ2-3 and V is TRBV29-1, with 9 bases aligning to TRBD2. Germline-derived CDR1 and CDR2 are SQVTM and ANQGSEA. J lost 4 bases, V lost 7 bases, and 3 bases had no gene match. This CDR3 is built from 12 residues. CDR3 loop: CSGGRESDTQYF. CDR3 DNA: TGCAGCGGCGGGAGGGAGTCAGATACGCAGTATTTT.

The chain joins TRBV6-5 to TRBJ2-3; D call uncertain. The V end lost 2 bases, the J end lost 4 bases, and 13 bases lay between the germline ends. The CDR3 extends over 15 amino acids. Germline V lookup: CDR1 MNHEY, CDR2 SVGAGI. DNA of the CDR3: TGTGCCAGCAGTTACGGGGTTTCGGGCGCAGATACGCAGTATTTT. Amino acids: CASSYGVSGADTQYF.

The gene calls are TRBV25-1 and TRBJ2-1, with 10 positions matching TRBD1. V was clipped by 4 bases and J by 0 bases; unmatched bases: 6. Germline CDR1 reads MGHDK; CDR2 reads SYGVNS. CDR3 size: 17 residues. Here the CDR3 DNA reads TGTGCCAGCAGTGGAGACAGGGGGCTCAGCTCCTACAATGAGCAGTTCTTC. Translating gives CASSGDRGLSSYNEQFF.

The V gene is TRBV27, the J gene TRBJ2-1, with 7 bases aligning to TRBD2. There are 17 residues in the CDR3. The junction had 11 bases not matched to a gene; V was cut back by 1 base and J by 5 bases. Germline CDR1 is MNHEY and CDR2 is SMNVEV (reference sequence). This chain's CDR3 is CASSLYPPSGSHNEQFF. In DNA form, the CDR3 reads TGTGCCAGCAGTTTATACCCGCCTAGCGGCAGTCACAATGAGCAGTTCTTC.

This chain connects TRBV5-1 to TRBJ2-7, with unresolved D. Trimming shortened V by 1 base and J by 4 bases, and 9 bases separated the two germline ends. The CDR3 loop spans 13 amino acids. In germline, CDR1 is SGHRS, CDR2 YFSETQ. In nucleotides, the CDR3 is TGCGCCAGCAGCTTGTTTGTCGGGTACGAGCAGTACTTC. This translates into CASSLFVGYEQYF.

The CDR3 DNA is TGCAGCGTTGAGACCTGGGACAGGGAAAAACTGTTTTTT. Protein product: CSVETWDREKLFF. The genes are TRBV29-1 and TRBJ1-4, with 8 bases that match TRBD1. CDR3 size: 13 residues. Germline V gene sequence: CDR1 SQVTM, CDR2 ANQGSEA. Trimming cost V 3 bases and J 8 bases; bases outside gene matches: 5.

The genes are TRBV15 and TRBJ2-2; no clear D gene. The CDR3 spans 14 residues. The V end was cut by 0 bases, the J end by 3 bases, with 5 bases between. CDR1 LNHNV and CDR2 YYDKDF come from the germline V gene (reference sequence). The CDR3 loop is CATSRDADTGELFF. Written as DNA, the CDR3 is TGTGCCACCAGCAGAGATGCGGACACCGGGGAGCTGTTTTTT.

V and J are TRBV27 and TRBJ2-7; the match to TRBD1 covers 7 bases. This CDR3 comprises 14 residues. V lost 2 bases to trimming and J lost 7 bases; unmatched junction nucleotides: 8. Germline V lookup: CDR1 MNHEY, CDR2 SMNVEV (reference sequence). The CDR3 DNA is TGTGCCAGCAGTTTAGACAGGGCCGTTGGTGAGCAGTACTTC. Translating it yields CASSLDRAVGEQYF.

V gene TRBV7-9 combines with J gene TRBJ2-5; TRBD2 matches 8 bases. CDR1 is SEHNR, CDR2 FQNEAQ, per germline (reference sequence). The CDR3 is 15 amino acids. J gave up 5 bases and V 1 base, and 6 bases lay outside the gene matches. CDR3 coding DNA: TGTGCCAGCAGCTTAGGTCGGGGGGGCCTTGAGACCCAGTACTTC. Translation: CASSLGRGGLETQYF.

V is TRBV11-2 and J is TRBJ1-2; TRBD1 aligns across 11 bases. The germline gives CDR1 SGHAT, CDR2 FQNNGV. The CDR3 contains 15 residues. V lost 3 bases and J lost 4; bases outside the gene matches: 4. The CDR3 here is CASSFGTGGSYGYTF. CDR3 coding DNA: TGTGCCAGCAGCTTTGGGACAGGGGGTAGCTATGGCTACACCTTC. The whole variable domain, remainder taken from reference TRBV11-2 and TRBJ1-2, is EAGVAQSPRYKIIEKRQSVAFWCNPISGHATLYWYQQILGQGPKLLIQFQNNGVVDDSQLPKDRFSAERLKGVDSTLKIQPAKLEDSAVYLCASSFGTGGSYGYTFGSGTRLTVV.

The chain is built from TRBV5-6 and TRBJ1-1, with no clear D. Germline V gene sequence: CDR1 SGHDT, CDR2 YYEEEE. V lost 8 bases and J lost 0, with 8 bases in between. The CDR3 length is 12 residues. As DNA, the CDR3 is TGTGCCAGTTCGGGGTTGAACACTGAAGCTTTCTTT. Protein: CASSGLNTEAFF. Variable domain in full (rest from reference TRBV5-6 and TRBJ1-1): DAGVTQSPTHLIKTRGQQVTLRCSPKSGHDTVSWYQQALGQGPQFIFQYYEEEERQRGNFPDRFSGHQFPNYSSELNVNALLLGDSALYLCASSGLNTEAFFGQGTRLTVV.

The chain employs TRBV6-5 and TRBJ1-1; no reliable D call. CDR1 and CDR2 from the germline V gene are MNHEY and SVGAGI. The V end lost 4 bases, the J end lost 1 base, and 7 bases lay between the germline ends. The CDR3 is 13 residues long. The CDR3 region is CASSFTENTEAFF. As DNA, the CDR3 is TGTGCCAGCAGTTTTACGGAGAACACTGAAGCTTTCTTT.

This chain joins TRBV28 and TRBJ2-7; D is undetermined. Germline assignment: CDR1 MDHEN and CDR2 SYDVKM. V shed 6 bases and J shed 5 bases, with 17 bases lying between them. The CDR3 spans 14 residues. The CDR3 DNA reads as TGTGCCAGCAGCCGGATTTCCGTGGTGGACGAGCAGTACTTC. It encodes CASSRISVVDEQYF.

The chain joins TRBV27 to TRBJ2-7, with 14 bases matching TRBD2. The germline CDR1 and CDR2 sequences are MNHEY and SMNVEV (reference sequence). The CDR3 runs 19 residues. V shed 7 bases, J shed 5 bases, and the junction held 19 bases outside the gene matches. CDR3 sequence (DNA): TGTGCCAGCACCTTACGCATCCCGGGACTAGCGGGAGTAAGGGACGAGCAGTACTTC. Translated, it gives CASTLRIPGLAGVRDEQYF.

This sequence joins TRBV18 and TRBJ2-3, with 8 bases lining up with TRBD1. The CDR3 length is 18 residues. J lost 2 bases, V lost 0 bases, and 10 bases had no gene match. Germline values: CDR1 KGHSH, CDR2 LQKENI. The chain's CDR3 is CASSPPDFRDRYTDTQYF. The CDR3 DNA reads as TGTGCCAGCTCACCACCGGATTTTAGGGACAGGTACACAGATACGCAGTATTTT.

About this clone: Other DNA sequences in the same sample also yield this CDR3. The rearrangement joins TRBV6-6 to TRBJ2-7; no clear D. CDR3 length equals 14 residues. The germline gives CDR1 MNHNY, CDR2 SVGAGI (reference sequence). Trimming took off 0 bases at V and 0 bases at J, with 6 bases between the two ends. CDR3 protein: CASSYSLSSYEQYF. CDR3 DNA: TGTGCCAGCAGTTACTCTCTTAGCTCCTACGAGCAGTACTTC.